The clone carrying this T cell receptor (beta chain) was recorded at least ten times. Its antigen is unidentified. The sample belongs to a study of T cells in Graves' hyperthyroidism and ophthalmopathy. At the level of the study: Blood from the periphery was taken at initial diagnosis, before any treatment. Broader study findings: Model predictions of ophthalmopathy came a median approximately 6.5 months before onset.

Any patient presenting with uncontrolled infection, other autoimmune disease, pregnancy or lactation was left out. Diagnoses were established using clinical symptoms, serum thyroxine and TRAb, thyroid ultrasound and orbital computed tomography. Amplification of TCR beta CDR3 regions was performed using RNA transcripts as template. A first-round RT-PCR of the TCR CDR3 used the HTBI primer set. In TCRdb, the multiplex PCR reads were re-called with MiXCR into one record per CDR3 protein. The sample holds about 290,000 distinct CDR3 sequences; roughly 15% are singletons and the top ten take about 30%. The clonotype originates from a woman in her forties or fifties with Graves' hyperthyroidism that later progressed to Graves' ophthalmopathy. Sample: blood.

The CDR3: CATSDSLVNEQFF. The CDR3 DNA follows: TGTGCCACCAGTGATTCCCTCGTCAATGAGCAGTTCTTC. This sequence joins TRBV24-1 and TRBJ2-1; D is unclear. Germline CDR1 reads KGHDR; CDR2 reads SFDVKD. The CDR3 is made up of 13 amino acids. The V end lost 2 bases, the J end lost 6 bases, and 7 bases lay between the germline ends.